This TCR beta chain was recovered during a study of beta chain features in type 1 diabetes. Findings and limits, study-wide: Type 1 diabetes patients showed a moderate but significant shortening of TCRB CDR3s in all four CD4+ subsets.

In its sample, this clone was seen a few times. The antigen is not known. After removal of 5 bases from V and 3 bases from J, the junction contained 5 bases not matched to a gene. This CDR3 has 15 residues. The germline gives CDR1 LNHDA, CDR2 SQIVND (reference sequence). CD45RO/CCR7/CD25/CD127/CD95/CD27 staining was used to isolate CD4+ naive, central memory, regulatory and stem cell-like memory cells by sorting. Investigators reverse transcribed all isolated RNA, so they sequenced expressed TCRB transcripts. The protocol was immunoSEQ multiplex PCR, while the TCRdb copy is restricted to in-frame clones and leaves out a portion. This repertoire shows about 250,000 clones, roughly a tenth found once; its top ten account for about 0.018%.

Specimen: naive CD4+ T cells from blood. The TCR comes from a man younger than 40 with type 1 diabetes. The rearrangement uses TRBV19 and TRBJ2-1, with 9 bases matching TRBD2. CDR3 amino acids: CASSLPSGDYNEQFF. For the CDR3, the DNA is TGTGCCAGTAGTCTCCCTAGCGGGGACTACAATGAGCAGTTCTTC.